This T cell receptor beta chain was obtained from a study of blood T cell repertoires in COVID-19. In germline, CDR1 is LNHDA, CDR2 SQIVND (reference sequence). The CDR3 totals 14 residues. Between the trimmed V and J ends, which lost 5 bases and 5 bases, there was a span of 12 bases. Source study methods: The authors estimated nucleated cell counts from reference gene primer amplification. The repertoire was sequenced with immunoSEQ multiplex PCR; TCRdb's copy has only in-frame clones and lacks some. The D gene and trimming were derived from the DNA, and the V and J assignments and clone size from that table. The sample yields about 490,000 clones, over 75% seen once.

This chain uses TRBV19 with TRBJ2-2, with D possibly being TRBD2 (5 bases). The sequencing sample was made of peripheral blood. The receptor's source is a human donor in a cohort sampled during active COVID-19. The CDR3 nucleotides are TGTGCCAGTAGTGGTCTAGCCTCAACCGGGGAGCTGTTTTTT. It codes for CASSGLASTGELFF.